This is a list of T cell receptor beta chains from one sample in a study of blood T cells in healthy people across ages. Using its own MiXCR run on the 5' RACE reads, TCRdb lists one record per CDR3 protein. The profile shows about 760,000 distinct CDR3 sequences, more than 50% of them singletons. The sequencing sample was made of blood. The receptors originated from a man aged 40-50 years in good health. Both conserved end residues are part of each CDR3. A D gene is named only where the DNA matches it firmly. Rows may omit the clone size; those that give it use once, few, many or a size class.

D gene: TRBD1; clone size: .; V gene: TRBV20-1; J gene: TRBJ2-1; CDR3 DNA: TGCAGTGCCAATCATCGAGGGACAGGGGATGATGAGCAGTTCTTC; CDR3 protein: CSANHRGTGDDEQFF
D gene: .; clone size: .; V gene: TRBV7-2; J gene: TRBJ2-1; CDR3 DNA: TGTACCAGCAGCTTAAACGGGGGCAAGCAGTTCTTC; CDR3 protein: CTSSLNGGKQFF
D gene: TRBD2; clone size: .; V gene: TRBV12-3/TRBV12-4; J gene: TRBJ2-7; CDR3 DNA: TGTGCCAGCAGTCCAGACGGGACTAGCTGGTTCGAGCAGTACTTC; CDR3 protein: CASSPDGTSWFEQYF
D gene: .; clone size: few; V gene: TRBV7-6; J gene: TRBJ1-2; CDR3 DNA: TGTGCCAGCAGCCAGCGGGGGAACTATGGCTACACCTTC; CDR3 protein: CASSQRGNYGYTF
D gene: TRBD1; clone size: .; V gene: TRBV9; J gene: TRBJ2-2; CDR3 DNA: TGTGCCAGCAGCCTCGGGACAGAAACCGGGGAGCTGTTTTTT; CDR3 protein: CASSLGTETGELFF
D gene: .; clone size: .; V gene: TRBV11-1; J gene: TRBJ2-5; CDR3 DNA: TGTGCCAGCAGCCCGATACCGGAGACCCAGTACTTC; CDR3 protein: CASSPIPETQYF
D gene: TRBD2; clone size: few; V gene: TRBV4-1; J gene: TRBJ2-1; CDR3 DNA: TGCGCCAGCAGCCAAGGACTAGCGGGCCGGAATGAGCAGTTCTTC; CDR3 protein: CASSQGLAGRNEQFF
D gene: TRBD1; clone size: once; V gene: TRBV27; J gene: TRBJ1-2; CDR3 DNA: TGTGCCAGCGGTCCTTTTACAGGGGGTTATGGCTACACCTTC; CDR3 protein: CASGPFTGGYGYTF
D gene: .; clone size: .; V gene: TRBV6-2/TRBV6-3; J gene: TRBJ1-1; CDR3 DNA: TGTGCCAGCAGTTACATCAGGGGAGGGGACACTGAAGCTTTCTTT; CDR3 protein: CASSYIRGGDTEAFF
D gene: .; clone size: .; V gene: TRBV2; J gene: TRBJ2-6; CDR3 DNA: TGTGCCAGCACCCGGGTTCGGGCTGGGGCCAACGTCCTGACTTTC; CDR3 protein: CASTRVRAGANVLTF
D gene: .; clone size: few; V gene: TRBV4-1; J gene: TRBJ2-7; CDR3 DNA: TGCGCCAGCAGCCAAGATACTGGTCGGACCCCCTTCGAGCAGTACTTC; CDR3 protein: CASSQDTGRTPFEQYF
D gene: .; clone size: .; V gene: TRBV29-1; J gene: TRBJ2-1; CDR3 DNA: TGCAGCGTTGGCGGGGCGAGCAATGAGCAGTTCTTC; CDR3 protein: CSVGGASNEQFF
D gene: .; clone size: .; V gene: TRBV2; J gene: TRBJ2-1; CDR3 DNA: TGTGCCAGCAGTGTCCTTGGGGCAGGGGCTGAGCAGTTCTTC; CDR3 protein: CASSVLGAGAEQFF
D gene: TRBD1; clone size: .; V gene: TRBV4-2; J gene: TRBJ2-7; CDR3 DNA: TGTGCCAGCAGCCACCTGACAGGGGGCGAGTACGAGCAGTACTTC; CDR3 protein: CASSHLTGGEYEQYF
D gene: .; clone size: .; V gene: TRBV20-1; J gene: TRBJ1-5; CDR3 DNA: TGCAGTGCTATAACTCCAGGGAGGAGGGGTCAGCCCCAGCATTTT; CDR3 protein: CSAITPGRRGQPQHF
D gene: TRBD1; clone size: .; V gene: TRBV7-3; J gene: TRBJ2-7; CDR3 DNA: TGTGCCAGCAGCAGGGGACAGGGCAACGAGCAGTACTTC; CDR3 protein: CASSRGQGNEQYF
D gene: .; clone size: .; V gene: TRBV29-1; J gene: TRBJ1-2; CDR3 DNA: TGCAGCGTTGGGGCCCCCAGTGGCTACACCTTC; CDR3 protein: CSVGAPSGYTF
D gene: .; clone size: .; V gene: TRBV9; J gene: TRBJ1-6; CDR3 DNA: TGTGCCAGCAGCGACAGGGAGGAGTCCTATAATTCACCCCTCCACTTT; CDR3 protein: CASSDREESYNSPLHF
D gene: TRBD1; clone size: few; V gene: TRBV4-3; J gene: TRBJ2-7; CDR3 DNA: TGCGCCAGCAGCCAAGATAGGACAGGGACTTACGAGCAGTACTTC; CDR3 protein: CASSQDRTGTYEQYF
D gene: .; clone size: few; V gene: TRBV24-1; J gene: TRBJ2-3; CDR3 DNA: TGTGCCACCAGTTGGGCAGGGGTAGATACGCAGTATTTT; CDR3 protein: CATSWAGVDTQYF
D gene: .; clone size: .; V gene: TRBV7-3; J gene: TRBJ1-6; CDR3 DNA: TGTGCCAGCAGCGCCGGACCGGGCTCACCCCTCCACTTT; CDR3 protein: CASSAGPGSPLHF
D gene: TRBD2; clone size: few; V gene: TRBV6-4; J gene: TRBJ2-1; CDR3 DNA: TGTGCCAGCAGTGACTCTGCGGGAGGGCCCAATGAGCAGTTCTTC; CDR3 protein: CASSDSAGGPNEQFF
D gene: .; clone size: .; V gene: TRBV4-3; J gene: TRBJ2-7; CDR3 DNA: TGCGCCAGCAGCCAAGATCTAAACTCCTACGAGCAGTACTTC; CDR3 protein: CASSQDLNSYEQYF
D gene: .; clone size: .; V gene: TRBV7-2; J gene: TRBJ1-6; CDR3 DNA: TGTGCCAGCAGCTTAAGATGGTCACCCCTCCACTTT; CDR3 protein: CASSLRWSPLHF
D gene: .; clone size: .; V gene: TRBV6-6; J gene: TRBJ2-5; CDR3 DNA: TGTGCCCCTAAGAGGGCGGCGGACAAAGAGACCCAGTACTTC; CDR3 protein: CAPKRAADKETQYF
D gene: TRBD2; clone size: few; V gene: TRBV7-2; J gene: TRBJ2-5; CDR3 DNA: TGTGCCAGCAGTCGGGGGGCTAGCGGGGTCCAAGAGACCCAGTACTTC; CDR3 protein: CASSRGASGVQETQYF
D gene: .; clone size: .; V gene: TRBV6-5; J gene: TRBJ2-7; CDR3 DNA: TGTGCCAGCAGTTACGCGGACGGCGGGTACGAGCAGTACTTC; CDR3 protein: CASSYADGGYEQYF
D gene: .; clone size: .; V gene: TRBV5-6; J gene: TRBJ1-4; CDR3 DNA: TGTGCCAGCAGCTTGACCCCGACAGAACTTAATGAAAAACTGTTTTTT; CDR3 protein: CASSLTPTELNEKLFF
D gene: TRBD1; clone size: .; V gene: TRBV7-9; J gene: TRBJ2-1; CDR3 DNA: TGTGCCAGCAGCTTAGAGTTCTGGGGACAGGACCCAAATGAGCAGTTCTTC; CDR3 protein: CASSLEFWGQDPNEQFF
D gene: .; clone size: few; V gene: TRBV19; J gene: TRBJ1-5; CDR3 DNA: TGTGCCAGTCGAGTCTTAACGGAATCGTATCAGCCCCAGCATTTT; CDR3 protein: CASRVLTESYQPQHF